This T cell receptor beta chain emerged from a study of long-term antiretroviral therapy in people with HIV (dated 2022 in TCRdb). For context, the study as a whole: The earliest samples were collected about a decade before the 2015 WHO recommendation for immediate ART, when ART was typically delayed until CD4 counts fell. A retrospective serial study tested whether changes in peripheral blood TRB repertoire composition and diversity were associated with ART initiation and durable HIV suppression. No cross-contamination during QIAcube processing turned up in test extractions that ran a monoclonal T-cell line alongside 33 polyclonal samples. A total of under 250 cryopreserved PBMC samples came from a few dozen adults with confirmed HIV infection and were collected serially over a mean of roughly six years (range 1-12). About 35% of the 30 participants with HIV were female.

Sequencing of the TRB variable region was done with the immunoSEQ hsTCRB v3.0 assay at survey level resolution. A depth of roughly 40,000-55,000 T-cell genomes per sample was targeted for TRB sequencing. An Illumina MiSeq with a v3 150-cycle kit was used to sequence the pooled TRB libraries. The study's own analysis went as follows. Analysis of repertoires was carried out in R inside a reproducible Nextflow workflow spanning QC, data transformation and analysis. LymphoSeq2, an R package for exploring AIRR-Seq data, was used to implement the custom analyses. A few samples that yielded fewer than 5000 total TRB sequences were excluded, so that around 190 HIV repertoires were analyzed. Among the roughly 190 retained HIV repertoires, about 59 were collected before ART initiation and 120 to 140 were collected after ART initiation. Repertoires were downsampled to 5000 TRB nucleotide sequences, and summary statistics were averaged over 100 downsampling iterations. Only TRB sequences with CDR3 regions of at least seven amino acids were retained for analysis. Diversity was assessed using a clonality score derived from Shannon entropy and using the Gini coefficient. In the repertoire networks, any two of the top 5000 CDR3 amino acid sequences were linked whenever the two sequences differed by an edit distance of one. GLIPH2 predicted antigen specificity groups and MHC restriction for TRB CDR3 amino acid sequences. To flag known associations with CMV, EBV, HIV or tissue antigens, CDR3 amino acid sequences were compared against VDJdb and McPAS-TCR. Pre-ART, post-ART and control groups were compared with Wilcoxon signed-rank tests and Holm-Bonferroni correction. What TCRdb holds here is the immuneACCESS table cut down to in-frame rearrangements. Part of the clones is not present; checked against another copy, under half of the missing clones reflect an unresolved V gene, and the others are unexplained. V, J and clone size were drawn from that table, and D and trimming were deduced from the DNA. In all, the sample holds roughly 24,000 clones, and 70% to 90% of those were seen once. The ten largest clones capture about 10% of the sample.

On the study overall, not on this receptor specifically: Inferences about post-ART repertoire changes are limited because no data were available on ART adherence, viral resistance or therapy changes. The samples were dated from about 2004 to 2018, and the ART regimens that were used may be less effective than current ART regimens. Since PBMC availability was limited, sequencing covered only the TCR beta chain, with no alpha chain pairing. Unsorted PBMC were profiled instead of sorted CD4+ and CD8+ T cells because pre-ART samples had limited cell numbers. Compared with controls, HIV repertoires had narrower CDR3 length ranges, and the network structure pointed to an antigen-experienced repertoire that shifted only slightly toward naive after ART. At every time point, the repertoire was dominated by expanded TRB clones first identified before ART initiation, although this dominance fluctuated and, in many PLHIV, declined after ART. Starting ART was linked to a significant rise in TRB diversity, yet even after long-term ART the diversity remained significantly lower than in transplant donor controls.

Participants were included only if at least one PBMC sample before ART initiation and at least two post-ART samples were available. Treatment was received in the United States of America by all participants with HIV. Before DNA extraction, cryopreserved samples containing about 0.95-10 million PBMC were thawed and washed. At the time of the earliest PBMC sample, participants with HIV were aged between roughly 20 and 55 years. Each participant contributed PBMC samples from 1-4 timepoints before ART initiation and 2-8 timepoints after ART initiation, with a median of 7 samples. Serial HIV viral load, CD4+ T-cell count, ART history and demographic data were obtained for every participant. A Qiagen kit on a QIAcube was used to extract genomic DNA from unsorted PBMC, with samples processed in batches of 12. V is reduced by 7 bases and J by 0 bases, leaving a spacing of 12 bases between them. Taken from the germline V gene, the CDR1 and CDR2 loops are ENHRY and SYGVKD. The cysteine opens and the phenylalanine closes a CDR3 of 14 amino acids. The kept DNA is CDR3 alone, 42 bases in frame from the first base.

For this clone: Its antigen is currently not known. There are no base qualities to consult, and no much larger clone falls within one base.

Rearrangement joined TRBV10-3 to TRBJ1-2, with no reliable assignment of the D segment. The receptor was derived from a man between 40 and 49 years old with HIV. The sample consisted of unsorted PBMCs, taken 4.8 to 5 years after starting antiretroviral therapy. The DNA is TGTGCCATCAAATCGGCAGACGCTAACTATGGCTACACCTTC. Protein translation: CAIKSADANYGYTF.